The sequence of this TCR beta chain was determined in a study of OX40 agonist ivuxolimab in advanced cancers. Background on the study: Patients were under 90% male with ages roughly 23 to 79, mean 60. Anti-PD-1, anti-PD-L1 or anti-CTLA-4 therapy given earlier was allowed, and roughly 40% had some.

TCRdb's table, derived via immunoSEQ multiplex PCR, lists solely in-frame clones and lacks some. This table has around 60,000 clones, 79% appearing once. Concerning this clone: No antigen is known for it.

This CDR3 has 12 residues. V lost 5 bases, J lost 6 bases, and 3 bases stayed unmatched. Germline V gives CDR1 LNHDA, CDR2 SQIVND (reference sequence). Findings and limits, study-wide: Clonal expansion was among the lowest in partial responders at 0.1-3.0 mg/kg, especially CD8+.

This sequence was found in an adult with an advanced solid tumor such as melanoma, head and neck, liver or kidney cancer. This material consisted of CD4+ or CD8+ T cells sorted from blood, taken in a trial of the OX40 agonist ivuxolimab. V gene TRBV19 combines with J gene TRBJ1-2; 7 bases are a match to TRBD1. CDR3 DNA: TGTGCCAGTAGTCCACAGGGGCATGGCTACACCTTC. Translated, it gives CASSPQGHGYTF.